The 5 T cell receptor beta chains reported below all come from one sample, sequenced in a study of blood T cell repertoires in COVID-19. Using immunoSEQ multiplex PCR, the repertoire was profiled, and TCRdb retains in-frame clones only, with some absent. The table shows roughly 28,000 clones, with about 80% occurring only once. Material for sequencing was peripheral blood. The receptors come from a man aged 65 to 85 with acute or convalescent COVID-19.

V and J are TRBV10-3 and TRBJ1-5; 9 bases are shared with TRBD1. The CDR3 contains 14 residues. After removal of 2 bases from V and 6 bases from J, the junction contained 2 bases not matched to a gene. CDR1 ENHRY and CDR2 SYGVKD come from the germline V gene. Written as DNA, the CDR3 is TGTGCCATCAGTGAGAACAGGGGGCTTCAGCCCCAGCATTTT. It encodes CAISENRGLQPQHF.

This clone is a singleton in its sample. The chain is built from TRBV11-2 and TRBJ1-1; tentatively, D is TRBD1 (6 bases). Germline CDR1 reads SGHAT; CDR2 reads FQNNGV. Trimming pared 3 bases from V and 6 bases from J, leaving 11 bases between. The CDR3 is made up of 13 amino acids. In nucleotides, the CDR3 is TGTGCCAGCAGCTTGAGGGGGTACTCTGAAGCTTTCTTT. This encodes CASSLRGYSEAFF.

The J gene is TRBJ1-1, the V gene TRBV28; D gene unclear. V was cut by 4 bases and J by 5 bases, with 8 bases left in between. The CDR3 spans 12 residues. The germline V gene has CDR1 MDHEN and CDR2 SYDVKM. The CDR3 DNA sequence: TGTGCCAGCAGTTCCCCGGGGACTGAAGCTTTCTTT. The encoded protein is CASSSPGTEAFF.

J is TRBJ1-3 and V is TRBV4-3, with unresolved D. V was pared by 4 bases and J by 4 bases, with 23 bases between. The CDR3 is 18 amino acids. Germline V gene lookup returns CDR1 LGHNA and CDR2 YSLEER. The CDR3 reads CASSPTVIREGLGNTIYF. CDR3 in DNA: TGCGCCAGCAGCCCCACGGTTATACGGGAGGGATTGGGAAACACCATATATTTT.

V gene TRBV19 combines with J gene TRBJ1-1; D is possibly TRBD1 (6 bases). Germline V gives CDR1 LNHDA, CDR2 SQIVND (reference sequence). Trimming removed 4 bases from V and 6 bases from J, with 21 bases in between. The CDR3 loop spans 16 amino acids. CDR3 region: CASSTGGGGWYSEAFF. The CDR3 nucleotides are TGTGCCAGTAGTACTGGGGGCGGGGGGTGGTATTCTGAAGCTTTCTTT.